The rows below give T cell receptor beta chains drawn from one sample of a study of T cells after yellow fever vaccination. TCRdb re-called the 5' RACE reads through MiXCR, storing one row per CDR3 protein. The sample includes hundreds of thousands of distinct CDR3 sequences, approximately 13% of them seen just once. The input for sequencing was PBMCs, taken on the day of the yellow fever booster vaccination. These TCRs come from a man younger than 40 who received the YFV17D yellow fever vaccine. Both conserved end residues are part of each CDR3. The D gene is left open where the match is weak.

j_call d_call v_call cdr3_aa
TRBJ2-1 TRBD2 TRBV28 CASSSFGTSGRFNEQFF
TRBJ2-1 TRBD1 TRBV7-3 CASSFIGQGYNEQFF
TRBJ2-1 - TRBV2 CASNGLNPIPYNEQFF
TRBJ2-3 TRBD2 TRBV6-2/TRBV6-3 CASSYLAGEDTQYF
TRBJ2-1 TRBD1 TRBV5-1 CASSWGQGAFNEQFF
TRBJ2-3 - TRBV23-1 CASSRGRITDTQYF
TRBJ2-2 - TRBV5-1 CASSVTSTSTGELFF
TRBJ1-6 - TRBV12-3/TRBV12-4 CASSLEPNSPLHF
TRBJ2-7 TRBD2 TRBV28 CASSGTSGSHFYEQYF
TRBJ2-1 TRBD2 TRBV24-1 CATAIAGGYNEQFF
TRBJ2-5 - TRBV19 CASKPAAGVEETQYF
TRBJ2-5 - TRBV6-4 CASMKTALGETQYF
TRBJ2-1 TRBD2 TRBV12-3/TRBV12-4 CASSYLAGGNEQFF
TRBJ2-5 TRBD2 TRBV10-3 CAISESFGGRSETQYF
TRBJ2-5 TRBD2 TRBV7-9 CASRQRTSGKETQYF
TRBJ2-6 - TRBV5-1 CASSPLVSSGANVLTF
TRBJ2-7 - TRBV6-5 CASSYRAGNYEQYF
TRBJ2-5 TRBD2 TRBV10-1 CASSETGRAGIETQYF
TRBJ1-1 - TRBV20-1 CSARFPRNTEAFF
TRBJ2-3 TRBD2 TRBV11-2 CASSRGTAGGPFLTDTQYF
TRBJ2-7 - TRBV4-3 CASSQDPRRTLYEQYF
TRBJ1-5 - TRBV12-3/TRBV12-4 CASVLGQAGQPQHF
TRBJ2-1 TRBD2 TRBV20-1 CSATFSGSPYNEQFF
TRBJ1-2 TRBD1 TRBV9 CASDRPGTGRGYTF
TRBJ1-2 TRBD1 TRBV14 CASSRAGGVGYTF
TRBJ2-5 - TRBV5-1 CASSFVTGTFRETQYF
TRBJ1-2 - TRBV29-1 CSVEGWTSGGTHTNYGYTF
TRBJ2-4 TRBD2 TRBV20-1 CSARREGPVDIQYF
TRBJ2-1 - TRBV7-2 CASSLMSQQLFF
TRBJ2-7 - TRBV20-1 CSARNRAEYEQYF
TRBJ2-1 TRBD1 TRBV6-5 CASSFQGASYNEQFF
TRBJ2-2 - TRBV11-1 CASSPRGRESVVAGELFF
TRBJ1-1 TRBD1 TRBV5-1 CASSGNRGSSTEAFF
TRBJ1-3 - TRBV12-3/TRBV12-4 CASRAPAGNTIYF
TRBJ2-7 - TRBV19 CASSIVEAPPYEQYF
TRBJ2-1 TRBD1 TRBV5-1 CASSPAGQANNEQFF
TRBJ1-1 - TRBV7-6 CASSRPTSEAFF
TRBJ1-2 - TRBV7-2 CASSLAYSGNSNGYTF
TRBJ2-2 - TRBV6-5 CASSYSGTTRTGELFF
TRBJ2-5 TRBD2 TRBV7-2 CASSSGLDQYF
TRBJ1-4 TRBD1 TRBV5-1 CASSFGPGQGMFF
TRBJ2-1 TRBD1 TRBV7-6 CASSLTGEYNEQFF